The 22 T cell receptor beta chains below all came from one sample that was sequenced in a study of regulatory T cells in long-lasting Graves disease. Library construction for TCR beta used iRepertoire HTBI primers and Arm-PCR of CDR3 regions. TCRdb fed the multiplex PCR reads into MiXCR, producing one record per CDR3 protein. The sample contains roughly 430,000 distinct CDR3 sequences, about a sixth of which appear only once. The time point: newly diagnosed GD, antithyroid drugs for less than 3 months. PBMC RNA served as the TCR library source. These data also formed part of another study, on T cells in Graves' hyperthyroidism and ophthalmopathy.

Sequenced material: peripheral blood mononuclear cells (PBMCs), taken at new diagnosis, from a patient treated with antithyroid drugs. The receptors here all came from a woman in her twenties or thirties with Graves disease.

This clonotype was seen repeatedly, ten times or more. CDR3 in amino acids: CASSFDRDSSYGYTF. In nucleotides, the CDR3 is TGTGCCAGCAGCTTTGATCGTGACAGTTCTTATGGCTACACCTTC. The V and J genes are TRBV7-2 and TRBJ1-2; D might be TRBD1 (5 bases). V was clipped by 3 bases and J by 5 bases, with 16 bases between them. CDR1 SGHTA and CDR2 FQGNSA come from the germline V gene. This CDR3 has 15 amino acids.

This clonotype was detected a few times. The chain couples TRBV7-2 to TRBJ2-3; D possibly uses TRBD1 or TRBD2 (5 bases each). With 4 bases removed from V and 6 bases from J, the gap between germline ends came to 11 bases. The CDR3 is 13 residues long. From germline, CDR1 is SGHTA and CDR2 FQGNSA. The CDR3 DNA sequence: TGTGCCAGCAGCTCGTTTAGGGACGATACGCAGTATTTT. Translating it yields CASSSFRDDTQYF. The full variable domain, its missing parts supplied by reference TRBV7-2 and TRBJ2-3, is GAGVSQSPSNKVTEKGKDVELRCDPISGHTALYWYRQSLGQGLEFLIYFQGNSAPDKSGLPSDRFSAERTGGSVSTLTIQRTQQEDSAVYLCASSSFRDDTQYFGPGTRLTVL.

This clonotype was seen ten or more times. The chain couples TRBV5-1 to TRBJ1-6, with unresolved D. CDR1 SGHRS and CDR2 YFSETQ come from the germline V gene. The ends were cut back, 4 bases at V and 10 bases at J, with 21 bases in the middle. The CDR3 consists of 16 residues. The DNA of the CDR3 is TGCGCCAGCAGCCCTCGAGGCACCCAAGGACGATCACCCCTCCACTTT. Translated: CASSPRGTQGRSPLHF.

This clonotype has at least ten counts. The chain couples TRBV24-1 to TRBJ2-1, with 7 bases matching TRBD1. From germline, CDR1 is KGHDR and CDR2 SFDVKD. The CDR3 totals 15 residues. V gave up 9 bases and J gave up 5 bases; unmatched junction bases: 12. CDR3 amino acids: CATDGRDSGNNEQFF. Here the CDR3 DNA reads TGTGCCACCGACGGCCGGGACAGTGGTAACAATGAGCAGTTCTTC.

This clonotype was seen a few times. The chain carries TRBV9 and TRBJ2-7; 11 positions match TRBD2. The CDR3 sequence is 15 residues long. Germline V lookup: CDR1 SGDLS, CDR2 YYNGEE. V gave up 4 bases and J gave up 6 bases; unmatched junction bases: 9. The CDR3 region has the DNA TGTGCCAGCAGCACGGGGGGGGGGACTAGCGGCGAGCAGTACTTC. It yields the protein CASSTGGGTSGEQYF.

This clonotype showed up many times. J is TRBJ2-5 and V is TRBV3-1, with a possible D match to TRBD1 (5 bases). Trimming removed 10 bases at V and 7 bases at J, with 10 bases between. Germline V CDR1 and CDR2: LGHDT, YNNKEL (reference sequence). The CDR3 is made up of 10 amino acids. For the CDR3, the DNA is TGTGCCACAAGGGGTATGACCCAGTACTTC. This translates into CATRGMTQYF.

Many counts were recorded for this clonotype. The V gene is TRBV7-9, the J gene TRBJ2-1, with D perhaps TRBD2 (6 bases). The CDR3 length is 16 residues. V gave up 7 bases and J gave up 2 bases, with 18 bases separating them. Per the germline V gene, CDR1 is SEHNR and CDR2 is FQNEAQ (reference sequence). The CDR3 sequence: CASNPSAGPAYNEQFF. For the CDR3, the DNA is TGTGCCAGCAACCCGAGTGCGGGACCCGCCTACAATGAGCAGTTCTTC.

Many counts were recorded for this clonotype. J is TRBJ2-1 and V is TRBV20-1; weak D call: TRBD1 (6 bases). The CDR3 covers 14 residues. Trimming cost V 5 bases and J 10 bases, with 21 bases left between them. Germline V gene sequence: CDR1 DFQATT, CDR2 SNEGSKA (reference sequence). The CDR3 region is CSASTGTYPGEQFF. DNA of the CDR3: TGCAGTGCTTCGACAGGAACGTATCCAGGGGAGCAGTTCTTC.

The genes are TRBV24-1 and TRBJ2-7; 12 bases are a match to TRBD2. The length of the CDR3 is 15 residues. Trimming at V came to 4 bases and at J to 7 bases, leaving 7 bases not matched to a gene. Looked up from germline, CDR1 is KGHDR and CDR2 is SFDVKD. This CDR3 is CATSDWTSGTEEQYF. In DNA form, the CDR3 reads TGTGCCACCAGTGACTGGACTAGCGGGACGGAAGAGCAGTACTTC.

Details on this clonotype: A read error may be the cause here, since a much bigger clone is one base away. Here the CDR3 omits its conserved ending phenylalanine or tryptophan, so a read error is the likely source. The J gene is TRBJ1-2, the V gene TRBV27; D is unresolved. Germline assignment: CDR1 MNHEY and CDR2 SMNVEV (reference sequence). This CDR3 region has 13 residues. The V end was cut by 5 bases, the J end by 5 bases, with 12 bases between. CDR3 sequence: CASSRNSEYGYTL. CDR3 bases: TGTGCCAGCAGTCGGAATTCGGAATATGGCTACACCCTC.

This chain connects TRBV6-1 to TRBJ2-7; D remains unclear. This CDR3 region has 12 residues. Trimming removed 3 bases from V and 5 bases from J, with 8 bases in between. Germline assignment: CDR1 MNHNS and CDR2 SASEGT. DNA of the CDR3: TGTGCCAGCAGTGACCGAGTCGACGAGCAGTACTTC. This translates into CASSDRVDEQYF.

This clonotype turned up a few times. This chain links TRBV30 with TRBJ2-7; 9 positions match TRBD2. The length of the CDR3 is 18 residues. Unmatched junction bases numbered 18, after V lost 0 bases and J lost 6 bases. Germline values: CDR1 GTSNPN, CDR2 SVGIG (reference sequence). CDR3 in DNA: TGTGCCTGGAGTGTAGGTCGGTGGATAGCGGGAGCGCGGGGCGAGCAGTACTTC. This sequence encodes CAWSVGRWIAGARGEQYF.

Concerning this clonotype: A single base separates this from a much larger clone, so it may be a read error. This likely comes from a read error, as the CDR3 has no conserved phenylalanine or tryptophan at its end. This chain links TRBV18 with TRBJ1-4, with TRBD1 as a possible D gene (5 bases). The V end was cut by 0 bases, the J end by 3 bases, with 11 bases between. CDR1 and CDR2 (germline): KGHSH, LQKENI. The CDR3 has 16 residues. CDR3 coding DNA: TGTGCCAGCTCACCACCGCTCCAGGGATCTAATGAAAAACTGTTTCTT. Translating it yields CASSPPLQGSNEKLFL.

The CDR3 DNA reads as TGTGCCACCCTTCCAGGCGACTCTGGGGCCAACGTCCTGACTTTC. It yields the protein CATLPGDSGANVLTF. The chain links TRBV6-1 to TRBJ2-6; no clear D. Trimming shortened V by 10 bases and J by 0 bases, and 13 bases separated the two germline ends. CDR1 is MNHNS and CDR2 is SASEGT in the germline V gene. The CDR3 runs 15 residues.

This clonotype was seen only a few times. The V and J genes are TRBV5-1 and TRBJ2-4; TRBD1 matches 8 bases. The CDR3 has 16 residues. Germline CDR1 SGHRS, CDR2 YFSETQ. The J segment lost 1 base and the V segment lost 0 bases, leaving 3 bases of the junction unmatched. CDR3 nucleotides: TGCGCCAGCAGCTTGGGTCAGGGGGCGGCCAAAAACATTCAGTACTTC. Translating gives CASSLGQGAAKNIQYF.

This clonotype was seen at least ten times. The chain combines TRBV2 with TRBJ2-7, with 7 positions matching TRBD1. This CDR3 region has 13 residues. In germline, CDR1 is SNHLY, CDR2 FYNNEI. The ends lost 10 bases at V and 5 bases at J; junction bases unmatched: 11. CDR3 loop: CATLRTGANEQYF. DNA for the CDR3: TGTGCCACCTTAAGAACAGGGGCTAACGAGCAGTACTTC.

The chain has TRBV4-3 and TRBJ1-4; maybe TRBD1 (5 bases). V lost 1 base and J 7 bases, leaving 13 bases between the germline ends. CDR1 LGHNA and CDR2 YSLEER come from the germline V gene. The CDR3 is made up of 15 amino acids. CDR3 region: CASSQGDVGGEKLFF. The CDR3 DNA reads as TGCGCCAGCAGCCAAGGGGACGTGGGTGGTGAAAAACTGTTTTTT.

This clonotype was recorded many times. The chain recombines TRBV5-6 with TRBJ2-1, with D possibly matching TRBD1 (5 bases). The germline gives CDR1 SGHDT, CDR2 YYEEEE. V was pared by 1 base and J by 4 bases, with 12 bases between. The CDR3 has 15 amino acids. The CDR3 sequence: CASSLSQTAYNEQFF. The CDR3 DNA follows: TGTGCCAGCAGCTTGTCACAGACAGCGTACAATGAGCAGTTCTTC.

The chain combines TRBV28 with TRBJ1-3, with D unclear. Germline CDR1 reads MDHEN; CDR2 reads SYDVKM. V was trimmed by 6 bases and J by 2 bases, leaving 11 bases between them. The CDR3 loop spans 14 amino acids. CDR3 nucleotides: TGTGCCAGCAGCCCCCCCGGTACTGGAAACACCATATATTTT. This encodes CASSPPGTGNTIYF.

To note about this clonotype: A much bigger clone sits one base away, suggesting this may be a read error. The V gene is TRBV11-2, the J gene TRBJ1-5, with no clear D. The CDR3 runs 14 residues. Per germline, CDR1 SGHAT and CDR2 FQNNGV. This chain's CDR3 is CASSQVGDEEPPHF. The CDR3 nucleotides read TGTGCCAGCAGCCAAGTCGGAGATGAAGAGCCCCCGCATTTT.

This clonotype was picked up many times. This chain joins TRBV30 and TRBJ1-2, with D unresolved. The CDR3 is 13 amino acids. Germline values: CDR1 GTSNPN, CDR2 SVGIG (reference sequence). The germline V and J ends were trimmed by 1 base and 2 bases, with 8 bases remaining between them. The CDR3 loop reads CAWSGGSNYGYTF. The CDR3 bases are TGTGCCTGGAGTGGGGGTTCAAACTATGGCTACACCTTC.

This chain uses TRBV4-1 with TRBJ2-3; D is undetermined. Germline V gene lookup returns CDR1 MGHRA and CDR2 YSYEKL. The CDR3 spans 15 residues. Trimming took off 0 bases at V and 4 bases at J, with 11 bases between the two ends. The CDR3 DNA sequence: TGCGCCAGCAGCCAAGAGCTCCGACTTGCAGATACGCAGTATTTT. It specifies CASSQELRLADTQYF.